This TCR beta chain was recorded in a study of naive and memory T cell subsets. Findings and limits, study-wide: A few larger clonotypes appeared in naive repertoires, especially CD8, possibly memory cells re-expressing CD45RA. Expression changes during T cell differentiation may affect RNA-based TCR counts.

An equimolar mix of two oligonucleotides served as the beta constant-region primer for TRBC1 and TRBC2. Four rounds of PCR amplified the ligated cDNA using nested alpha and beta constant-region primers plus SP2. An oligonucleotide with the SP2 primer and a 12-nucleotide UMI was ligated to the cDNA 3' end. TCRdb redid the calling of the UMI-ligation and nested PCR reads with MiXCR, one entry per CDR3 protein. The table lists 99,000 or so distinct CDR3 sequences, roughly 15% of them singletons. CDR3 length equals 14 residues. The germline gives CDR1 MNHEY, CDR2 SVGAGI. V lost 6 bases and J 0 bases, leaving 9 bases between the germline ends. Details on this clonotype: Its matching antigen is unknown.

Sequencing was carried out using naive CD8+ T cells from blood. The receptor comes from a human donor in good health. This sequence joins TRBV6-5 and TRBJ2-4; the D gene is possibly TRBD1 (6 bases). The CDR3 DNA reads as TGTGCCAGCAGGAACAGGGAAGCCAAAAACATTCAGTACTTC. Translation: CASRNREAKNIQYF.